One sample yielded the 23 T cell receptor beta chains listed below, sequenced in a study of beta chain features in type 1 diabetes. No antigen has been identified for these receptors. Study conclusions and caveats: Moderately but significantly shorter TCRB CDR3s were found in Type 1 diabetes patients in all four CD4+ subsets.

Every isolated RNA sample was fully reverse transcribed, so sequencing captured expressed TCRB transcripts. The method was immunoSEQ multiplex PCR; TCRdb's version includes in-frame clones alone and lacks a portion of them. The table shows approximately 130,000 clones, with around 15% occurring only once. Sequencing was performed on central memory CD4+ T cells from blood. The receptors here all came from a man aged 18 to 29 with type 1 diabetes.

The chain links TRBV6-1 to TRBJ2-1, with 9 bases identical to TRBD2. This CDR3 has 14 residues. Losses at the gene ends were 9 bases for V and 7 bases for J; bases not matched to a gene: 10. From germline, CDR1 is MNHNS and CDR2 SASEGT. This CDR3 reads CASTGTSMANEQFF. The CDR3 coding sequence is TGTGCCAGTACGGGGACTAGCATGGCTAATGAGCAGTTCTTC.

V and J are TRBV18 and TRBJ1-1; D is unresolved. CDR3 size: 13 residues. Trimming took off 2 bases at V and 4 bases at J, with 8 bases between the two ends. Looked up from germline, CDR1 is KGHSH and CDR2 is LQKENI. The CDR3 here is CASSPGTGTEAFF. CDR3 bases: TGTGCCAGCTCACCAGGTACCGGCACTGAAGCTTTCTTT.

Many counts were recorded for this clone. J is TRBJ1-1 and V is TRBV10-3; possibly TRBD1 for D (6 bases). In germline, CDR1 is ENHRY, CDR2 SYGVKD. The CDR3 covers 13 residues. V lost 11 bases and J lost 1, with 14 bases in between. The CDR3 here is CAGGREENTEAFF. CDR3 in DNA: TGTGCCGGGGGGCGCGAAGAGAACACTGAAGCTTTCTTT.

In this sample, this clone turned up a few times. J is TRBJ2-5 and V is TRBV5-4; a possible D gene is TRBD1 (6 bases). Germline V CDR1 and CDR2: SGHNT, YYREEE (reference sequence). The CDR3 is 14 amino acids. Trimming stripped 5 bases from V and 1 base from J, with 12 bases between. CDR3 in amino acids: CASSPGTTQETQYF. The CDR3 DNA sequence: TGTGCCAGCAGTCCCGGGACAACCCAAGAGACCCAGTACTTC. The full variable domain, its missing parts supplied by reference TRBV5-4 and TRBJ2-5, is ETGVTQSPTHLIKTRGQQVTLRCSSQSGHNTVSWYQQALGQGPQFIFQYYREEENGRGNFPPRFSGLQFPNYSSELNVNALELDDSALYLCASSPGTTQETQYFGPGTRLLVL.

This clone has only a few counts. This sample includes further DNA sequences coding for the same CDR3. The chain uses TRBV29-1 and TRBJ1-2; 7 bases line up with TRBD1. Trimming at V came to 4 bases and at J to 3 bases, leaving 2 bases not matched to a gene. The CDR3 spans 12 residues. From germline, CDR1 is SQVTM and CDR2 ANQGSEA. The CDR3 here is CSVAQGDYGYTF. The CDR3 coding sequence is TGCAGCGTTGCGCAGGGGGACTATGGCTACACCTTC.

This rearrangement joins TRBV27 to TRBJ2-5, with TRBD2 matching over 9 bases. Germline V gene lookup returns CDR1 MNHEY and CDR2 SMNVEV (reference sequence). This CDR3 comprises 16 residues. V lost 5 bases and J lost 4; bases outside the gene matches: 11. The DNA of the CDR3 is TGTGCCAGCAGTCGGTCAGGCGGGGGGGCCGCAGAGACCCAGTACTTC. Protein: CASSRSGGGAAETQYF.

Only a few counts were recorded for this clone. The chain combines TRBV29-1 with TRBJ2-5; 7 nucleotides align to TRBD2. From germline, CDR1 is SQVTM and CDR2 ANQGSEA. The CDR3 has 12 residues. V lost 1 base and J lost 5; bases outside the gene matches: 1. The CDR3 loop is CSVEVGGETQYF. CDR3 coding DNA: TGCAGCGTTGAAGTGGGGGGGGAGACCCAGTACTTC.

The chain is built from TRBV14 and TRBJ2-5; D is uncertain. V lost 1 base to trimming and J lost 4 bases, with 7 bases between them. Germline-derived CDR1 and CDR2 are SGHDN and FVKESK. This CDR3 contains 13 residues. CDR3 in amino acids: CASSQGLGETQYF. CDR3 nucleotide sequence: TGTGCCAGCAGCCAAGGTCTCGGAGAGACCCAGTACTTC. Full variable domain (remainder filled in from reference TRBV14 and TRBJ2-5): EAGVTQFPSHSVIEKGQTVTLRCDPISGHDNLYWYRRVMGKEIKFLLHFVKESKQDESGMPNNRFLAERTGGTYSTLKVQPAELEDSGVYFCASSQGLGETQYFGPGTRLLVL.

This clone has a count of ten or more. In nucleotides, the CDR3 is TGTGCCAGCAATCTAGGGACATTTGCCTACGAGCAGTACTTC. Residues: CASNLGTFAYEQYF. This sequence joins TRBV21-1 and TRBJ2-7; TRBD1, the table's D call, was not compared with the DNA. TRBV21-1 is given as a pseudogene. The CDR3 runs 14 residues.

The gene calls are TRBV28 and TRBJ1-1, with unresolved D. Germline assignment: CDR1 MDHEN and CDR2 SYDVKM. This CDR3 has 14 amino acids. Trimming pared 1 base from V and 1 base from J, leaving 7 bases between. The chain's CDR3 is CASSLSTGNTEAFF. The CDR3 DNA follows: TGTGCCAGCAGTTTATCGACGGGGAACACTGAAGCTTTCTTT.

V usage is TRBV23-1 and J usage is TRBJ2-7, with 10 bases matching TRBD2. TRBV23-1 belongs to the ORF category, with a function that is uncertain. The CDR3 runs to 15 residues. The V segment lost 6 bases and the J segment 1 base; nucleotides outside the gene matches: 6. This CDR3 reads CASRGGTSVSYEQYF. CDR3 DNA: TGCGCCAGCAGGGGGGGGACTAGCGTTTCCTACGAGCAGTACTTC.

A single count supports this clone. This is likely an artifact of a read error, given a far larger clone one base away. The V gene is TRBV6-1, the J gene TRBJ2-5; 11 nucleotides line up with TRBD2. The CDR3 loop spans 14 amino acids. V lost 6 bases, J lost 3 bases, and 3 bases stayed unmatched. Germline V gene data show CDR1 as MNHNS and CDR2 as SASEGT. The CDR3: CASSGGLAEETQYF. The CDR3 DNA sequence: TGTGCCAGCAGCGGGGGACTAGCGGAAGAGACCCAGTACTTC.

This clone was counted between two and nine times. The rearrangement joins TRBV5-8 to TRBJ2-3, with D uncertain. Germline-derived CDR1 and CDR2 are SGHTS and YDEGEE. CDR3 size: 11 residues. The V and J ends lost 5 bases and 5 bases respectively, with 6 bases between them. CDR3 sequence reads: CASSPRDTQYF. The CDR3, as DNA: TGTGCCAGCAGTCCCCGAGATACGCAGTATTTT.

The rearrangement joins TRBV30 to TRBJ2-7; D is perhaps TRBD1 (6 bases). Per the germline V gene, CDR1 is GTSNPN and CDR2 is SVGIG (reference sequence). Trimming left V 3 bases short and J 4 bases short, with 13 bases between. The CDR3 loop spans 13 amino acids. Here the CDR3 DNA reads TGTGCCTGGAGAGATTTGGGGGCTTACGAGCAGTACTTC. It specifies CAWRDLGAYEQYF.

This clone was counted between two and nine times. The chain recombines TRBV1 with TRBJ1-2. TRBV1 is deemed a pseudogene. The CDR3 covers 10 residues. CDR3 loop: CTSLTSGYTF. CDR3 coding DNA: TGCACCAGCCTAACGTCTGGCTACACCTTC.

CDR3 bases: TGTGCCAGCAGAGAAGAATGGGGGACCCCCTACGAGCAGTACTTC. As protein: CASREEWGTPYEQYF. The gene calls are TRBV14 and TRBJ2-7; the D gene could be TRBD1 or TRBD2 (5 bases each). V was trimmed by 6 bases and J by 2 bases, leaving 17 bases between them. This CDR3 comprises 15 residues. CDR1 is SGHDN and CDR2 is FVKESK in the germline V gene.

For the CDR3, the DNA is TGTGCCAGCAGCTTACTAGCGGGAGGACAGTTCTTC. Translation gives CASSLLAGGQFF. This chain joins TRBV11-2 and TRBJ2-1; 11 nucleotides match TRBD2. Per the germline V gene, CDR1 is SGHAT and CDR2 is FQNNGV. V shed 2 bases, J shed 13 bases, and the junction held 1 base outside the gene matches. The CDR3 covers 12 residues.

This clone has only a few counts. The chain uses TRBV30 and TRBJ1-1; no clear D gene. Trimming cost V 0 bases and J 4 bases, with 9 bases left between them. This CDR3 region has 13 residues. Germline V CDR1 and CDR2: GTSNPN, SVGIG (reference sequence). The CDR3 DNA follows: TGTGCCTGGAGTGTACACGGGAGCACTGAAGCTTTCTTT. Its protein product is CAWSVHGSTEAFF.

This clone was found a few times. The gene calls are TRBV30 and TRBJ1-1; D uncertain. The CDR3 consists of 13 residues. CDR1 is GTSNPN and CDR2 is SVGIG in the germline V gene (reference sequence). Trimming cost V 0 bases and J 1 base, with 6 bases left between them. This chain's CDR3 is CAWSVHPNTEAFF. The CDR3 bases are TGTGCCTGGAGTGTACATCCGAACACTGAAGCTTTCTTT.

This clone occurred a few times. The CDR3: CSVASPLSYEQYF. The CDR3 coding sequence is TGCAGCGTTGCCTCCCCTCTCTCCTACGAGCAGTACTTC. This chain links TRBV29-1 with TRBJ2-7; D remains ambiguous. Germline CDR1 and CDR2: SQVTM and ANQGSEA. This CDR3 is 13 amino acids long. Trimming shortened V by 4 bases and J by 0 bases, and 10 bases separated the two germline ends.

The rearrangement joins TRBV9 to TRBJ2-3; 12 bases fit TRBD2. This CDR3 is built from 18 residues. CDR1 is SGDLS, CDR2 YYNGEE, per germline. After removal of 4 bases from V and 0 bases from J, the junction contained 9 bases not matched to a gene. CDR3 in DNA: TGTGCCAGCAGCCACCGGACTAGCGGGAAGCCTAGCACAGATACGCAGTATTTT. Translation: CASSHRTSGKPSTDTQYF. Full variable domain (missing parts from reference TRBV9 and TRBJ2-3): DSGVTQTPKHLITATGQRVTLRCSPRSGDLSVYWYQQSLDQGLQFLIQYYNGEERAKGNILERFSAQQFPDLHSELNLSSLELGDSALYFCASSHRTSGKPSTDTQYFGPGTRLTVL.

The rearrangement joins TRBV28 to TRBJ2-7; a possible D gene is TRBD1 (6 bases). The germline V and J ends were trimmed by 7 bases and 3 bases, with 10 bases remaining between them. The CDR3 has 12 amino acids. Germline-derived CDR1 and CDR2 are MDHEN and SYDVKM. The CDR3 sequence: CASIGGRYEQYF. The CDR3 DNA reads TGTGCCAGCATAGGGGGTCGCTACGAGCAGTACTTC.

Concerning this clone: This same CDR3 is encoded by further DNA sequences in the sample. The rearrangement uses TRBV9 and TRBJ2-5, with D possibly being TRBD1 (6 bases). The germline gives CDR1 SGDLS, CDR2 YYNGEE. This CDR3 contains 14 residues. Trimming pared 3 bases from V and 1 base from J, leaving 10 bases between. This chain's CDR3 is CASSAAGVQETQYF. The CDR3 bases are TGTGCCAGCAGCGCCGCAGGGGTCCAAGAGACCCAGTACTTC.